The 14 T cell receptor beta chains below were found in one sample sequenced in a study of early T cells in non-severe SARS-CoV-2 infection. TCRdb redid the calling of the 5' RACE reads with MiXCR, one entry per CDR3 protein. The top ten clones hold about 17% of a sample with fewer than 75,000 distinct CDR3 sequences, just over 20% of them seen once. The specimen was whole blood, collected at baseline. These receptors were collected from an adult who was a healthcare worker with PCR-confirmed SARS-CoV-2 infection or an uninfected control (not recorded which).

In this sample, this clonotype turned up a few times. The chain carries TRBV29-1 and TRBJ1-2; perhaps TRBD1 as D (6 bases). This CDR3 comprises 11 residues. Trimming pared 5 bases from V and 8 bases from J, leaving 12 bases between. The germline CDR1 and CDR2 sequences are SQVTM and ANQGSEA. The DNA of the CDR3 is TGCAGCGTTAGAGGGGGAGGCGGCTACACCTTC. This encodes CSVRGGGGYTF.

This clonotype has more than one count but fewer than ten. J is TRBJ1-3 and V is TRBV30, with D uncertain. The CDR3 runs 14 residues. CDR1 and CDR2 from the germline V gene are GTSNPN and SVGIG (reference sequence). V dropped 3 bases and J dropped 1 base, with 10 bases sitting between them. CDR3 nucleotide sequence: TGTGCCTGGAGCCGCCAGCTGTCTGGAAACACCATATATTTT. It translates to CAWSRQLSGNTIYF.

The gene calls are TRBV19 and TRBJ2-7, with D perhaps TRBD2 (5 bases). The CDR3 runs 17 residues. V was pared by 2 bases and J by 5 bases, with 22 bases between. Germline loops: CDR1 LNHDA, CDR2 SQIVND (reference sequence). The CDR3 sequence: CASSINAPGGGRHEQYF. As DNA, the CDR3 is TGTGCCAGTAGTATAAACGCTCCCGGAGGAGGTCGACACGAGCAGTACTTC.

CDR3 amino acids: CASSPSGTANTEAFF. CDR3 coding DNA: TGCGCCAGCAGCCCCTCAGGGACAGCGAACACTGAAGCTTTCTTT. The chain combines TRBV5-1 with TRBJ1-1; 7 bases map to TRBD1. Per germline, CDR1 SGHRS and CDR2 YFSETQ. Unmatched junction bases numbered 7, after V lost 4 bases and J lost 1 base. The CDR3 is 15 amino acids.

This chain uses TRBV10-3 with TRBJ2-2, with 11 bases identical to TRBD1. Germline values: CDR1 ENHRY, CDR2 SYGVKD. This CDR3 is built from 17 residues. Germline trimming cut 10 bases from V and 0 bases from J; bases unmatched to any gene: 10. CDR3 sequence (DNA): TGTGCCACCAACCCGGGACAGGGGGTTTCGAACACCGGGGAGCTGTTTTTT. Amino acids: CATNPGQGVSNTGELFF.

J is TRBJ2-2 and V is TRBV11-2; 7 nucleotides line up with TRBD2. V dropped 6 bases and J dropped 5; count of bases not matched to a gene: 9. This CDR3 is built from 15 residues. Germline V gene sequence: CDR1 SGHAT, CDR2 FQNNGV. DNA of the CDR3: TGTGCCAGCAGAAGACTAGCCTCGGAGACCGGGGAGCTGTTTTTT. As protein: CASRRLASETGELFF.

V and J are TRBV7-9 and TRBJ2-2; TRBD1 might be the D (6 bases). The V and J ends lost 1 base and 2 bases respectively, with 8 bases between them. Looked up from germline, CDR1 is SEHNR and CDR2 is FQNEAQ (reference sequence). This CDR3 has 15 residues. The chain's CDR3 is CASSLGTENTGELFF. In nucleotides, the CDR3 is TGTGCCAGCAGCTTAGGGACAGAAAACACCGGGGAGCTGTTTTTT.

This clonotype appeared a few times. The chain recombines TRBV2 with TRBJ2-3; 11 positions agree with TRBD2. The CDR3 runs 13 residues. Germline V gene lookup returns CDR1 SNHLY and CDR2 FYNNEI. The ends lost 10 bases at V and 7 bases at J; junction bases unmatched: 7. The CDR3 DNA sequence: TGTGCCACCGTAGCGGGGGGGCCGAATACGCAGTATTTT. As protein: CATVAGGPNTQYF.

This clonotype has only a few counts. The chain has TRBV3-1 and TRBJ2-2; TRBD1 or TRBD2 may be the D gene (6 bases each). The CDR3 is made up of 15 amino acids. V lost 1 base to trimming and J lost 3 bases, with 9 bases between them. The V gene's germline CDR1 is LGHDT and CDR2 YNNKEL (reference sequence). The CDR3 bases are TGTGCCAGCAGCCAAGCGGGGGCCTACACCGGGGAGCTGTTTTTT. Protein: CASSQAGAYTGELFF.

This clonotype turned up a few times. The gene calls are TRBV3-1 and TRBJ2-7; D possibly corresponds to TRBD1 (6 bases). Looked up from germline, CDR1 is LGHDT and CDR2 is YNNKEL (reference sequence). The CDR3 extends over 14 amino acids. With 4 bases removed from V and 2 bases from J, the gap between germline ends came to 12 bases. The CDR3 sequence is CASSLQGQAYEQYF. The CDR3 DNA is TGTGCCAGCAGCCTTCAGGGACAAGCCTACGAGCAGTACTTC.

The chain's CDR3 is CASSWRGRIDTQYF. The CDR3 DNA reads as TGTGCCAGCAGTTGGAGGGGGCGAATAGATACGCAGTATTTT. V is TRBV11-3 and J is TRBJ2-3, with TRBD1 as a possible D gene (7 bases). Trimming took off 6 bases at V and 5 bases at J, with 15 bases between the two ends. The CDR3 runs to 14 residues. Germline V gives CDR1 SGHNT, CDR2 YENEEA.

This sequence joins TRBV5-8 and TRBJ1-4, with unresolved D. Germline V gene sequence: CDR1 SGHTS, CDR2 YDEGEE. The CDR3 contains 16 residues. Deletions cut 4 bases from V and 0 bases from J, with 13 bases between. CDR3 DNA: TGTGCCAGCAGCGACTTAGGCTCCGCAACTAATGAAAAACTGTTTTTT. Translating it yields CASSDLGSATNEKLFF.

The rearrangement links TRBV29-1 to TRBJ2-1, with TRBD1 identical over 8 bases. This CDR3 comprises 13 residues. Germline V gene data show CDR1 as SQVTM and CDR2 as ANQGSEA. J was trimmed by 7 bases and V by 7 bases; bases with no gene match: 9. The CDR3 bases are TGCAGCGCTTTGACAGGGGTCTGGAATGAGCAGTTCTTC. It translates to CSALTGVWNEQFF.

This clonotype was observed a handful of times. The V and J genes are TRBV12-3 or TRBV12-4 and TRBJ1-1, with D perhaps TRBD1 (6 bases). Trimming cost V 1 base and J 4 bases, with 13 bases left between them. CDR3 length equals 15 residues. CDR3 sequence (DNA): TGTGCCAGCAGTTTAGATGCCAGGGGTTTCACTGAAGCTTTCTTT. This gives the protein CASSLDARGFTEAFF.